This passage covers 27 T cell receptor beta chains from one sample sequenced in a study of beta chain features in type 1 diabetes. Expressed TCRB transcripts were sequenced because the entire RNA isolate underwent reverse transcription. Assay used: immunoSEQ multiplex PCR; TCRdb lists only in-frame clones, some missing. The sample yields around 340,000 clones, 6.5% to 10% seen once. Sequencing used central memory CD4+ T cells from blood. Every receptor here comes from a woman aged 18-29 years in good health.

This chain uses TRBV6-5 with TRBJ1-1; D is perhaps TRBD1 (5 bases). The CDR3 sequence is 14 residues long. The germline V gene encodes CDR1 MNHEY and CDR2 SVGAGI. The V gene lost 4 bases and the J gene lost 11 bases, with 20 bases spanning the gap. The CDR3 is CASSFGQGERRAFF. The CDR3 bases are TGTGCCAGCAGTTTTGGGCAGGGTGAGCGGAGGGCTTTCTTT.

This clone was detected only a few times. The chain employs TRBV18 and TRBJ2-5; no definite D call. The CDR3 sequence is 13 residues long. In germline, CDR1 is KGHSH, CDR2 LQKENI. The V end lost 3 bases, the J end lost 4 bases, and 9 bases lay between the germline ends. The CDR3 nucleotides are TGTGCCAGCTCACCTTTAAGTGGAGAGACCCAGTACTTC. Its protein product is CASSPLSGETQYF.

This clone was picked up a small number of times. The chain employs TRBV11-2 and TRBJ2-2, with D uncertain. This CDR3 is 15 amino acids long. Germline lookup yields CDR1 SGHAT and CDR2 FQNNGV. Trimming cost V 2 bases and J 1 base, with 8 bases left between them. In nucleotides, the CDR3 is TGTGCCAGCAGCTTATCTGCAGGGAACACCGGGGAGCTGTTTTTT. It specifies CASSLSAGNTGELFF.

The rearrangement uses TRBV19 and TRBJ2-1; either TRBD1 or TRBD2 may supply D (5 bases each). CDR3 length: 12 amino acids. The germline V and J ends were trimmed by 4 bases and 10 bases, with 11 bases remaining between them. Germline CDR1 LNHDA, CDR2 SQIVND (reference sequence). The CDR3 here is CASSREGTEQFF. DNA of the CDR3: TGTGCCAGTAGTAGGGAAGGGACGGAGCAGTTCTTC.

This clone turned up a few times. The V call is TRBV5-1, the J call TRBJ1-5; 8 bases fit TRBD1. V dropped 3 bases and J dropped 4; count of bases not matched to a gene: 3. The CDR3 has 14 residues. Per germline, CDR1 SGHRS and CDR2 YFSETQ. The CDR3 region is CASSWTGLNQPQHF. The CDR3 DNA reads TGCGCCAGCAGCTGGACAGGGTTGAATCAGCCCCAGCATTTT.

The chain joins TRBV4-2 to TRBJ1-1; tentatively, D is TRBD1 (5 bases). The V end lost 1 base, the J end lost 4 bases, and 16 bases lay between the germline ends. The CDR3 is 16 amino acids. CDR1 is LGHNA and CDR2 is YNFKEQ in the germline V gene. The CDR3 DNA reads TGTGCCAGCAGCCAAGGATCGATAGGTCAGGGCACTGAAGCTTTCTTT. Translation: CASSQGSIGQGTEAFF.

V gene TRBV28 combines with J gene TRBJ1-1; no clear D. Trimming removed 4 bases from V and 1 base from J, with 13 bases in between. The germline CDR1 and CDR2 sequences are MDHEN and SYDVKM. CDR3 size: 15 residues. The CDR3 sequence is CASSSPAHWNTEAFF. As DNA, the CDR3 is TGTGCCAGCAGTTCCCCTGCCCATTGGAACACTGAAGCTTTCTTT.

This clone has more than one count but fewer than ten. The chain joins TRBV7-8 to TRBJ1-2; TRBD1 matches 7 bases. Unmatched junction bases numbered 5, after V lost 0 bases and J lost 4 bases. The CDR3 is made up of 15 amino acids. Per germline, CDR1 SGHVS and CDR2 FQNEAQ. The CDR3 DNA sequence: TGTGCCAGCAGCTTAGCTAGGACAGGCTCCTATGGCTACACCTTC. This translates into CASSLARTGSYGYTF.

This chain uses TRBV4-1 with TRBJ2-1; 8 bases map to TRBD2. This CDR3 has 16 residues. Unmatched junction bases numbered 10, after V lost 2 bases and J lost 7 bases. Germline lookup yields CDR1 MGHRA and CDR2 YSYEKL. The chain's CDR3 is CASSQNPSGSRNEQFF. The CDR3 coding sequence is TGCGCCAGCAGCCAAAACCCCAGCGGGAGTCGGAATGAGCAGTTCTTC.

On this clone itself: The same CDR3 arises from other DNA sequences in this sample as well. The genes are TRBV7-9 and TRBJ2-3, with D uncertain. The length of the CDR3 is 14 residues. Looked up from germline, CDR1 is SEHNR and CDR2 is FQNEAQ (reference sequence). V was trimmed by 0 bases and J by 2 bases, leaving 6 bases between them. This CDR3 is CASSLAGYTDTQYF. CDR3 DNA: TGTGCCAGCAGCTTAGCGGGGTACACAGATACGCAGTATTTT.

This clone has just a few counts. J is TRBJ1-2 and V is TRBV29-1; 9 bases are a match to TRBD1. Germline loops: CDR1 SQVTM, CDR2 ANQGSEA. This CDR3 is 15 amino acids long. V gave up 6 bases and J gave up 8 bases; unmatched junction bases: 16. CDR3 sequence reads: CSVVIGAGTGRGYTF. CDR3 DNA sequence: TGCAGCGTGGTGATTGGGGCCGGGACAGGGCGAGGCTACACCTTC.

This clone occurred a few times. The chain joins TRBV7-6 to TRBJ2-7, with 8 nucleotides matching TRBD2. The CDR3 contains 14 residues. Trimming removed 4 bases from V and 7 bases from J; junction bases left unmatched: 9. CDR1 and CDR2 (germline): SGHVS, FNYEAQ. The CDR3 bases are TGTGCCAGCAGCTCCGTAGCGGGACTTGGGGAGCAGTACTTC. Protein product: CASSSVAGLGEQYF.

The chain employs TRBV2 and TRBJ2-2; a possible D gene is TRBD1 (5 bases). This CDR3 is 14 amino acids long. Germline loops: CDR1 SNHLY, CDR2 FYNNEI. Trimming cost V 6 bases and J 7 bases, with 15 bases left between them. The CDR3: CASSFNRLHGELFF. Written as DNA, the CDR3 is TGTGCCAGCAGCTTTAACAGGTTACACGGGGAGCTGTTTTTT.

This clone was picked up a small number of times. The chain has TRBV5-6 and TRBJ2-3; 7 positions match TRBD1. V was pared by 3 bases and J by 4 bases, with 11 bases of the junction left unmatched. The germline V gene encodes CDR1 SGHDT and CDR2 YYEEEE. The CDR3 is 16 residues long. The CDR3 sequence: CASSSNRGNAPDTQYF. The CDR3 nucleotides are TGTGCCAGCAGCTCAAACAGGGGAAACGCACCAGATACGCAGTATTTT. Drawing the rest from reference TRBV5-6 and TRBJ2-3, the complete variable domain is DAGVTQSPTHLIKTRGQQVTLRCSPKSGHDTVSWYQQALGQGPQFIFQYYEEEERQRGNFPDRFSGHQFPNYSSELNVNALLLGDSALYLCASSSNRGNAPDTQYFGPGTRLTVL.

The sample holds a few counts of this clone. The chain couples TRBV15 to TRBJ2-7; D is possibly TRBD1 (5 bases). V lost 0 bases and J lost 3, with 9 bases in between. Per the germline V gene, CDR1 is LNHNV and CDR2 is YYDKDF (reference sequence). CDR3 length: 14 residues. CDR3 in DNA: TGTGCCACCAGCAGAGATCAGGGCGGCTACGAGCAGTACTTC. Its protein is CATSRDQGGYEQYF. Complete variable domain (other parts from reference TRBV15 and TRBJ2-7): DAMVIQNPRYQVTQFGKPVTLSCSQTLNHNVMYWYQQKSSQAPKLLFHYYDKDFNNEADTPDNFQSRRPNTSFCFLDIRSPGLGDTAMYLCATSRDQGGYEQYFGPGTRLTVT.

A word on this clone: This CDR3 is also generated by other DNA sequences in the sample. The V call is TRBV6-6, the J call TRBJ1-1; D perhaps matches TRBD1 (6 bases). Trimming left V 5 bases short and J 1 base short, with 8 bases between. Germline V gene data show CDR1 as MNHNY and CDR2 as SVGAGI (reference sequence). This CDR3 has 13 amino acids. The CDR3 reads CASSRQENTEAFF. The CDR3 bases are TGTGCCAGCAGTAGACAGGAGAACACTGAAGCTTTCTTT.

CDR3 sequence reads: CASRTGTGGHNQPQHF. CDR3 bases: TGTGCCAGCAGGACCGGGACAGGGGGGCACAATCAGCCCCAGCATTTT. The gene calls are TRBV28 and TRBJ1-5, with 11 bases lining up with TRBD1. Germline V gene sequence: CDR1 MDHEN, CDR2 SYDVKM. The CDR3 has 16 amino acids. The trim removed 6 bases at V and 3 bases at J, leaving 7 bases unmatched.

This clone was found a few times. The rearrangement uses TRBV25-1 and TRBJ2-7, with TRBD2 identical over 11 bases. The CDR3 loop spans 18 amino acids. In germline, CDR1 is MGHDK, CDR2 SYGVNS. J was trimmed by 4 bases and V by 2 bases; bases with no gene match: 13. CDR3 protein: CASSEPLPTSGRPYEQYF. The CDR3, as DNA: TGTGCCAGCAGTGAACCACTCCCAACTAGCGGGAGACCATACGAGCAGTACTTC.

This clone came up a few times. The CDR3 spells CATSRAAGSNEKLFF. The CDR3 DNA reads TGTGCCACCAGCAGAGCGGCAGGCAGTAATGAAAAACTGTTTTTT. The rearrangement joins TRBV15 to TRBJ1-4; D uncertain. Germline values: CDR1 LNHNV, CDR2 YYDKDF (reference sequence). V shed 1 base and J shed 4 bases, with 10 bases lying between them. The CDR3 covers 15 residues.

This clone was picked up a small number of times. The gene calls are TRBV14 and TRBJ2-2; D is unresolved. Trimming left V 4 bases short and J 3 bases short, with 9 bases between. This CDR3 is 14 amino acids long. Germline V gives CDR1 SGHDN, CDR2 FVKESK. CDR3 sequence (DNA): TGTGCCAGCAGCCCTCTAACTTACACCGGGGAGCTGTTTTTT. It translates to CASSPLTYTGELFF.

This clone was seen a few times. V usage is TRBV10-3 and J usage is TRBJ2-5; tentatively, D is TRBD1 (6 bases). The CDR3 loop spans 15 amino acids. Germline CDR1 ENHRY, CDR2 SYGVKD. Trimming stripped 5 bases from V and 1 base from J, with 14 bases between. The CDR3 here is CAISPGTFPQETQYF. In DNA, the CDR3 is TGTGCCATCAGTCCTGGGACATTTCCCCAAGAGACCCAGTACTTC.

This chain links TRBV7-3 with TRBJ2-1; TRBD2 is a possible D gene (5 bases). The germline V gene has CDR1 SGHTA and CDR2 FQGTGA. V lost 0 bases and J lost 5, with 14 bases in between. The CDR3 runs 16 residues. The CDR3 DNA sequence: TGTGCCAGCAGCTTAACGTTTTCGGCGGGCCACAATGAGCAGTTCTTC. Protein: CASSLTFSAGHNEQFF.

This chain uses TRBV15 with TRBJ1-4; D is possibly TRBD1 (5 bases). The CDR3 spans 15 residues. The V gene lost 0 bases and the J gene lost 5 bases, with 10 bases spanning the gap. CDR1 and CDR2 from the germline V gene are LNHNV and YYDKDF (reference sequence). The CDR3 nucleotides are TGTGCCACCAGCAGAGAGCCGGGGGGGAATGAAAAACTGTTTTTT. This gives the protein CATSREPGGNEKLFF.

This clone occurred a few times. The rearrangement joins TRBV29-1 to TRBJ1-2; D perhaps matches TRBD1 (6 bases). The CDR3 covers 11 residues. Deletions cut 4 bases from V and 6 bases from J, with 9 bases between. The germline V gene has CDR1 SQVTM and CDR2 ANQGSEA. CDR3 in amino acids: CSVGGANGYTF. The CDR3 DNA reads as TGCAGCGTTGGGGGGGCAAATGGCTACACCTTC.

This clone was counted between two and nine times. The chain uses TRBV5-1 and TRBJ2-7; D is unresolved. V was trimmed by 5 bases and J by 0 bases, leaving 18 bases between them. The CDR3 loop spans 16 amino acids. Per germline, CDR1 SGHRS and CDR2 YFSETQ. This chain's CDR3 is CASSLPARASSYEQYF. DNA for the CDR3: TGCGCCAGCAGTCTTCCGGCCCGCGCGAGCTCCTACGAGCAGTACTTC.

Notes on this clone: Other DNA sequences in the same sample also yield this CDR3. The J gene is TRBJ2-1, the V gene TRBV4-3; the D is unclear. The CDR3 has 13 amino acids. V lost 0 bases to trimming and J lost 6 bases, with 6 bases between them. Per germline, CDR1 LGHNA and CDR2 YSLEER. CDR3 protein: CASSQDLGNEQFF. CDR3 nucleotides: TGCGCCAGCAGCCAAGATTTAGGCAATGAGCAGTTCTTC.

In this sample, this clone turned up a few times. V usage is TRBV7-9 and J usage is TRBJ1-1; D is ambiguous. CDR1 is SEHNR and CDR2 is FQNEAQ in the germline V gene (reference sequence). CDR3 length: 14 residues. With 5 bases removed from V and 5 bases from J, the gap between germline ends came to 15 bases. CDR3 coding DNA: TGTGCCAGCAGCCTAAAAGCGGAACGGACTGAAGCTTTCTTT. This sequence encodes CASSLKAERTEAFF.